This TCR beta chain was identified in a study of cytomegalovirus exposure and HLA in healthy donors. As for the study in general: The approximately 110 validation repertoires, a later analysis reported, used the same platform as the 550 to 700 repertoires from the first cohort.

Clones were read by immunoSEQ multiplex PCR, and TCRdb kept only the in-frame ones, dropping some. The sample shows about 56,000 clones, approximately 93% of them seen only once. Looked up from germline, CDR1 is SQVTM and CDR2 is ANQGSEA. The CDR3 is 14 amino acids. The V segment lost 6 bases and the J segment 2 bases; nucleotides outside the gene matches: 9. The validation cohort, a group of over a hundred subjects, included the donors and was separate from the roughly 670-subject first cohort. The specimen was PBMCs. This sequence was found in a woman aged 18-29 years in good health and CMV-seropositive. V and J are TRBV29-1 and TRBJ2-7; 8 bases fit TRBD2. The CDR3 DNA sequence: TGCAGCGTCGGAAGGGAGCGGGAGCCCTACGAGCAGTACTTC. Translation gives CSVGREREPYEQYF.